A single T cell receptor beta chain is shown here with its context. Its antigen is not yet known. Per-nucleotide qualities are absent, and no much larger clonotype sits a single base away. There are 15 amino acids in the CDR3, from cysteine to phenylalanine inclusive. CDR3 DNA is the only sequence kept; it has 45 bases, read in frame from the first base. The junction shows trimming of 8 bases on V and 5 bases on J, plus 22 bases between the germline ends. The germline V gene specifies SQVTM as CDR1 and ANQGSEA as CDR2. The data stem from a study of CD8 T cells in ankylosing spondylitis (dated by TCRdb to about 2017). About the full investigation: To find TCR variants linked to disease, the study profiled T cell receptor beta repertoires in ankylosing spondylitis patients and healthy donors. In total, the full study cohort was made up of about 110 healthy donors and some 26 ankylosing spondylitis patients. Samples of peripheral blood were taken, and for ankylosing spondylitis patients, synovial fluid was collected as well. Broader findings and caveats from the paper: Blood from ankylosing spondylitis patients appeared to be characterized by a TCR beta motif made up of under ten highly homologous amino acid variants. Significant enrichment of the disease-linked clones was reported in matched synovial fluid samples from ankylosing spondylitis patients. The disease-linked clones showed a CD8+ phenotype and occurred at relatively low frequencies in peripheral blood. Some motif variants had previously been reported in the synovial fluid and blood of reactive arthritis patients, which suggests shared mechanisms of disease initiation.

Synovial fluid samples were paired with blood samples taken from the same ankylosing spondylitis patients. The data were produced on an Illumina HiSeq 2500. Quantitative 5'-RACE with molecular barcodes was the method used to prepare the TCR beta libraries. Per the source publication's procedure: To identify disease-linked TCR variants, a new computational method was used, one built on a probabilistic model of VDJ rearrangement. In TCRdb, the public reads were trimmed at Q25 with fastp and aligned with MiXCR, with productive beta chains retained. Every distinct CDR3 protein forms one entry, paired with its most common genes and DNA. Clone size and V and J calls follow TCRdb, not the original study. The table for this sample lists about 150,000 distinct CDR3 sequences; approximately 48% of them were counted only once. The ten largest make up around 15% of the sample.

This sequence originates from a male donor with ankylosing spondylitis. The chain employs TRBV29-1 and TRBJ2-1, and the D gene may be TRBD2, 6 bases matching. What was sequenced was synovial fluid, either unsorted or a sorted T cell fraction (not recorded which). The bases are TGCAGCCTCACACACCCTGGGGACTTACACAATGAGCAGTTCTTC. Its protein product is CSLTHPGDLHNEQFF.